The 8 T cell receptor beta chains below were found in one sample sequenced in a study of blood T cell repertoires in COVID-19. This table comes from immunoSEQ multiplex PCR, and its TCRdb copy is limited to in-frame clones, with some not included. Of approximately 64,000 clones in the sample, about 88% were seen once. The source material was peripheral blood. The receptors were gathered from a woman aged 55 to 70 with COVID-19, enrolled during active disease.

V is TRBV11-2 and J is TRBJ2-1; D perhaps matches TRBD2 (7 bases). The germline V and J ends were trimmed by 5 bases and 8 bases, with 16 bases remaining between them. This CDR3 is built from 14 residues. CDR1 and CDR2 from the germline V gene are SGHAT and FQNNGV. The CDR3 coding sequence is TGTGCCAGCAGCAGGATAGTGCGGGGGCATGAGCAGTTCTTC. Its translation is CASSRIVRGHEQFF.

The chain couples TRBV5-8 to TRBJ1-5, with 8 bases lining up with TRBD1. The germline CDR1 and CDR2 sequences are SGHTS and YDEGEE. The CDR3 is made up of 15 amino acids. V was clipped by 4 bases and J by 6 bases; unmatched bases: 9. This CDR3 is CASSRRTGRGQPQHF. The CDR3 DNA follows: TGTGCCAGCAGCCGAAGGACAGGGAGAGGTCAGCCCCAGCATTTT.

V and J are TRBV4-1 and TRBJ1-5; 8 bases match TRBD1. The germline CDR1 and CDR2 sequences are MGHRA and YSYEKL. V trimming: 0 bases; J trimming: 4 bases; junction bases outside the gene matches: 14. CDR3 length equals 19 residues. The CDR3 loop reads CASSQEMLLSRQGNQPQHF. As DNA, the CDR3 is TGCGCCAGCAGCCAAGAAATGTTGCTGTCCCGACAGGGGAATCAGCCCCAGCATTTT.

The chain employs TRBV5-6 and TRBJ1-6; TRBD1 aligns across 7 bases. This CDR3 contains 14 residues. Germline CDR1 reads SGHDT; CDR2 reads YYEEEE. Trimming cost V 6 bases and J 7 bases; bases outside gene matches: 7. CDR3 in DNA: TGTGCCAGCACTACTCGGACAGGCAATTCACCCCTCCACTTT. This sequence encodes CASTTRTGNSPLHF.

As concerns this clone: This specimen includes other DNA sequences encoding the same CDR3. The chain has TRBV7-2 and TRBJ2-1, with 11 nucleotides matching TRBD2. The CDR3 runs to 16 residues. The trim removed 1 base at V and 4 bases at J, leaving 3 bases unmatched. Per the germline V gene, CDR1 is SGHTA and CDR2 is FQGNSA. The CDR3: CASSLVLAGGYNEQFF. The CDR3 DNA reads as TGTGCCAGCAGCTTAGTTCTAGCGGGAGGATACAATGAGCAGTTCTTC.

CDR3 loop: CASSQVFRRLAVDTQYF. The CDR3 DNA follows: TGTGCCAGCAGCCAAGTGTTTAGGAGACTAGCGGTAGATACGCAGTATTTT. The rearrangement uses TRBV14 and TRBJ2-3, with TRBD2 identical over 9 bases. Germline trimming cut 1 base from V and 5 bases from J; bases unmatched to any gene: 10. CDR3 length: 17 amino acids. The germline V gene has CDR1 SGHDN and CDR2 FVKESK.

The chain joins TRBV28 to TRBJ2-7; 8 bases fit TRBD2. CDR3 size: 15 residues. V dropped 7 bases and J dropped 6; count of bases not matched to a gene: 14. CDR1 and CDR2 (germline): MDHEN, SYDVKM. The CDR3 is CASITSGPSLSEQYF. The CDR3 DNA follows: TGTGCCAGCATCACTAGCGGCCCCTCACTCTCCGAGCAGTACTTC.

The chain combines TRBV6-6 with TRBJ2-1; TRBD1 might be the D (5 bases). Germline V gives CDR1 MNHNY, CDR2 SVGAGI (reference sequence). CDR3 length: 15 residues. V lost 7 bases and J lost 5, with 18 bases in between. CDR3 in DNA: TGTGCCAGCACCACGAGAAGGGTGGGGCACAATGAGCAGTTCTTC. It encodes CASTTRRVGHNEQFF.